This TCR beta chain was observed in a study of T cells after yellow fever vaccination (dated by TCRdb to about 2019). Turning to the overall study: Libraries from fractions with low cell numbers were prepared with the SMART-Seq v4 Ultra Low Input RNA kit. Bulk TCR alpha and beta repertoires were sequenced longitudinally to track T-cell clones before and after primary and booster YFV17D yellow fever vaccination. Two healthy male donors made up the cohort, one aged 18 to 29 years and the other aged 30 to 40 years. Blood samples were taken at several timepoints before and after primary and secondary immunization, and bulk PBMC replicates and cell subsets were isolated.

The label giving this sample's treatment or condition can be read as: live attenuated yellow fever vaccine strain. At each blood-draw timepoint, two biological replicates of bulk PBMCs were obtained. A standard Ficoll-Paque protocol was used to isolate PBMCs from peripheral blood. TriZol was used to extract RNA from bulk PBMCs, from CD4 and CD8 fractions, and from dextramer-positive and dextramer-negative fractions. TCR cDNA was synthesized by 5'RACE template switching, through which a universal primer site and unique molecular identifiers were introduced. Priming for cDNA synthesis came from both the TCR alpha and TCR beta constant segments. Two PCR steps were used to amplify libraries, with sample barcodes and sequencing adapters being added in the second step. Sequencing of the libraries was done on either Illumina HiSeq 2500 (2x100 bp) or NovaSeq (2x150 bp). On the authors' methods: Demultiplexing of reads and collapsing into UMI consensus sequences were performed with MIGEC, and V(D)J alignment was carried out with MiXCR. Vaccine-responding clonotypes were defined with edgeR using replicate PBMC samples, requiring FDR below 0.01 and a log2 fold change above 5 up to day 15. Each bulk clonotype received a CD4 or CD8 identity based on whether the sequenced CD4 or CD8 repertoire contained that clonotype at higher abundance. Using fastp trimming at Q25 and MiXCR clonotype assembly, TCRdb reanalyzed the public sequencing data and kept in-frame beta chains. Merged by CDR3 protein, the rows form single entries marked with the most common genes and DNA. Clone size and V and J calls follow TCRdb, not the original study. Within this sample are hundreds of thousands of distinct CDR3 sequences, with about 13% of them counted one time only. Over 11% of the sample is in the top ten clones.

As encoded in the germline V gene (reference sequence), CDR1 is SEHNR while CDR2 is FQNEAQ. Cut back by 5 bases and 4 bases, the V and J ends lie 17 bases apart. From its cysteine to its phenylalanine, the CDR3 spans 15 amino acids. The DNA shown is the 45-base CDR3, in frame from base 1. This clonotype was found a few times. The antigen it binds to is not known. Base qualities are not at hand, and no much larger clone is one base apart. On the study overall, not on this receptor specifically: A small fraction of clonotypes showed up in both the CD4 and CD8 compartments, probably as a result of convergent recombination. Compared with the primary T-cell response, the secondary T-cell response was weaker but faster, peaking on day 5 rather than day 15. After the booster, most of the clones that had expanded following primary vaccination were detected again (almost 98% of CD4 and roughly 90% of CD8), which suggests that memory was broadly maintained. Because abundant contaminating clonotypes from the bulk population could be contained in FACS-sorted repertoires, computational filtering was required. The study included only a couple of donors, which limits how far the findings can be generalized.

This TCR was recovered from a man aged 30 to 45 who received the YFV17D yellow fever vaccine. In this chain, TRBV7-9 is recombined with TRBJ1-1; a tentative D match to TRBD1 spans 5 bases. The specimen comprised PBMCs, sampled on the day of the yellow fever booster vaccination. The bases read TGTGCCAGCAGCAACCGGGACCGGGGTGCCACTGAAGCTTTCTTT. Protein translation: CASSNRDRGATEAFF.